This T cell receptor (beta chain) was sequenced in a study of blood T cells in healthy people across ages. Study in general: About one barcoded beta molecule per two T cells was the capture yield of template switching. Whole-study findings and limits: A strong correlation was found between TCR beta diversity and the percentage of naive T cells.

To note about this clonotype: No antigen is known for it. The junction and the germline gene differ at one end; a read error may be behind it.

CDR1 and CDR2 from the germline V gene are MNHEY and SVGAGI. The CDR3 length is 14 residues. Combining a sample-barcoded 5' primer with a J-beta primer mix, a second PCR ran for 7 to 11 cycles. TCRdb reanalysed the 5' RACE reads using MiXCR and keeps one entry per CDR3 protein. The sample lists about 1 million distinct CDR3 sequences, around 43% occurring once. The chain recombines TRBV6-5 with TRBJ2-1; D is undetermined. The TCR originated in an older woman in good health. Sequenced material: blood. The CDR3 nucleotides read TGTGCCAGCAGTGACTCGATCTACGTGTTAGAGCAGTTCTTC. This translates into CASSDSIYVLEQFF.